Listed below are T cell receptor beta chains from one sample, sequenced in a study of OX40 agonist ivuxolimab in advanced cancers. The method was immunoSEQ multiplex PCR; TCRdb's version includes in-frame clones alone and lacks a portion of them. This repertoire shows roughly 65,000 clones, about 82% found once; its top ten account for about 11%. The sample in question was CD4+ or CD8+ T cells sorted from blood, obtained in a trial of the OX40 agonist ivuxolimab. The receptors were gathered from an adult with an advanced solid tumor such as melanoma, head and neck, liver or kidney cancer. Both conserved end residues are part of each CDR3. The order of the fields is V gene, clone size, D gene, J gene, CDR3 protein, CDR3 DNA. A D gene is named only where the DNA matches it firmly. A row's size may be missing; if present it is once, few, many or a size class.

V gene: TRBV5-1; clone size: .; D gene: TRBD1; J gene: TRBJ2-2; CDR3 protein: CASSLYGTGDGELFF; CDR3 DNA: TGCGCCAGCAGCTTGTATGGGACAGGAGACGGGGAGCTGTTTTTT
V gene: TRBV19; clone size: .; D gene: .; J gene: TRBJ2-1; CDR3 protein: CASSIDPGSGPLYNEQFF; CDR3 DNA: TGTGCCAGTAGTATAGATCCTGGGTCGGGGCCCCTATACAATGAGCAGTTCTTC
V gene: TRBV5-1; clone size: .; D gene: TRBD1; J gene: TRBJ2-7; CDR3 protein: CASSLGGTGMYEQYF; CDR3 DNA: TGCGCCAGCAGCTTGGGAGGGACAGGGATGTACGAGCAGTACTTC
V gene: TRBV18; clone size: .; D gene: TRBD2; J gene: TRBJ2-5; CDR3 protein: CASSSEREGQETQYF; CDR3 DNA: TGTGCCAGCTCATCAGAGCGGGAGGGCCAAGAGACCCAGTACTTC
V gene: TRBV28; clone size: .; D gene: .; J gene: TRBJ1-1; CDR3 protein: CASSPPRQRVNTEAFF; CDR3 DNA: TGTGCCAGCAGTCCACCACGACAGCGAGTGAACACTGAAGCTTTCTTT
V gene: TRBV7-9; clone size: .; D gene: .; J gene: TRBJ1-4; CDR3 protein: CASSSTDLLSNEKLFF; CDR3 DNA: TGTGCCAGCAGCTCTACGGACCTTTTGTCTAATGAAAAACTGTTTTTT
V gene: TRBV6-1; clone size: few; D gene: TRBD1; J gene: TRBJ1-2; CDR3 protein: CASSGGQGDGYTF; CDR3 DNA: TGTGCCAGCAGTGGAGGACAGGGGGATGGCTACACCTTC
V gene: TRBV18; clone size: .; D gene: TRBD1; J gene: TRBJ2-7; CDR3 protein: CASSAGQEPYEQYF; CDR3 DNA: TGTGCCAGCTCAGCGGGACAGGAACCCTACGAGCAGTACTTC
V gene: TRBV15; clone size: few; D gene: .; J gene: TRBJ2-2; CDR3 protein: CATSRVLGNTGELFF; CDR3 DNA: TGTGCCACCAGCAGAGTTTTGGGAAACACCGGGGAGCTGTTTTTT
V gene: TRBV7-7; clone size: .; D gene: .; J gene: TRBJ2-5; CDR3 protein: CASSLVGAETQYF; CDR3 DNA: TGTGCCAGCAGCTTAGTTGGTGCGGAGACCCAGTACTTC
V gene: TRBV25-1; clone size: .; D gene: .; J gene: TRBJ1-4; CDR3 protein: CASSDTGHPGEKLFF; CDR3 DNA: TGTGCCAGCAGTGATACAGGGCACCCCGGTGAAAAACTGTTTTTT
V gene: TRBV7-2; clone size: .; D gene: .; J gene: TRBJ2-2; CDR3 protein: CASSPRLGTGELFF; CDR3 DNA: TGTGCCAGCAGCCCGCGCCTAGGAACCGGGGAGCTGTTTTTT
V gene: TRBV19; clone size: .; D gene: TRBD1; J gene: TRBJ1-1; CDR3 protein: CASSTHDRGNTEAFF; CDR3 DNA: TGTGCCAGTAGTACCCATGACAGGGGGAACACTGAAGCTTTCTTT
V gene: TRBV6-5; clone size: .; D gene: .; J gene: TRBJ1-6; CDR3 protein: CASSYRRESSPLHF; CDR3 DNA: TGTGCCAGCAGTTATCGTAGGGAGAGTTCACCCCTCCACTTT
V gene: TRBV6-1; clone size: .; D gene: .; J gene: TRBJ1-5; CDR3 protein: CASTGGNQPQHF; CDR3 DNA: TGTGCCAGCACAGGGGGCAATCAGCCCCAGCATTTT
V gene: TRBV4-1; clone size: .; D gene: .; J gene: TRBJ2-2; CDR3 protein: CASSQEGTRDTGELFF; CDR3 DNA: TGCGCCAGCAGCCAAGAGGGAACTAGAGATACCGGGGAGCTGTTTTTT
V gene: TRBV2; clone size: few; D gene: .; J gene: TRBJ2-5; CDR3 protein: CASSEGGAGRDQETQYF; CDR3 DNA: TGTGCCAGCAGTGAAGGAGGGGCAGGGCGAGACCAAGAGACCCAGTACTTC
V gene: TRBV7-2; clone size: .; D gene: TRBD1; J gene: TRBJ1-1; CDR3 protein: CASSLGAGTGMTEAFF; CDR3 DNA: TGTGCCAGCAGCTTAGGGGCCGGGACAGGGATGACTGAAGCTTTCTTT
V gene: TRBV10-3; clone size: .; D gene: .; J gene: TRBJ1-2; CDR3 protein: CAIRDGRFYGYTF; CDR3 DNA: TGTGCCATCCGGGACGGCCGCTTCTATGGCTACACCTTC
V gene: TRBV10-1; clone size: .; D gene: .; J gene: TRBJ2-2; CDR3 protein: CASSESGWTDGTGELFF; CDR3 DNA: TGCGCCAGCAGTGAGTCGGGATGGACAGACGGTACCGGGGAGCTGTTTTTT
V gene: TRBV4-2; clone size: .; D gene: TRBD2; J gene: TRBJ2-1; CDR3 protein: CASSQTSGRNDEQFF; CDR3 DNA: TGTGCCAGCAGCCAAACTAGCGGGAGGAACGATGAGCAGTTCTTC
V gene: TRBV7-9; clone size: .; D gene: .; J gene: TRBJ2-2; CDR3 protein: CASSLGQGLHTGELFF; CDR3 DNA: TGTGCCAGCAGCTTAGGTCAGGGGTTGCACACCGGGGAGCTGTTTTTT
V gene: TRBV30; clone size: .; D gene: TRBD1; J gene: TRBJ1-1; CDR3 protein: CAWSVGTGPSEAFF; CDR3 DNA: TGTGCCTGGAGTGTAGGGACAGGGCCGTCTGAAGCTTTCTTT
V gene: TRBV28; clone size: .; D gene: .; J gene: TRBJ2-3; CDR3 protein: CASSLGPSYATQYF; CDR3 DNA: TGTGCCAGCAGTCTGGGCCCTTCATACGCTACGCAGTATTTT
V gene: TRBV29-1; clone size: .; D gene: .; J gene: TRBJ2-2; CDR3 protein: CSVGDGGRSTGELFF; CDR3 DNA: TGCAGCGTGGGGGACGGGGGCCGTTCTACCGGGGAGCTGTTTTTT
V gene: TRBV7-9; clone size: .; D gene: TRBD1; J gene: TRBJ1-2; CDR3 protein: CASSPEGTGGFGRDGYTF; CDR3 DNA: TGTGCCAGCAGCCCAGAAGGGACAGGGGGCTTCGGGAGGGATGGCTACACCTTC
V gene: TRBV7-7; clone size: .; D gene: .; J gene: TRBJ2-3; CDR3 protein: CASSVAITDTQYF; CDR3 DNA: TGTGCCAGCAGTGTAGCTATCACAGATACGCAGTATTTT
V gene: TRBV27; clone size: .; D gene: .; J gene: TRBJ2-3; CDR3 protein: CASSLGRVSSTDTQYF; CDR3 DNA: TGTGCCAGCAGTTTGGGACGGGTGTCTAGCACAGATACGCAGTATTTT
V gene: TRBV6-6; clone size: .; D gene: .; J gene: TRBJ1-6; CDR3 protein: CASSTFQNSPLHF; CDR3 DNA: TGTGCCAGCTCAACCTTTCAGAATTCACCCCTCCACTTT
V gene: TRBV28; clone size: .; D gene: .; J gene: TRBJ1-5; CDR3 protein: CASTRGEGYQPQHF; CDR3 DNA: TGTGCCAGCACTCGGGGAGAGGGGTACCAGCCCCAGCATTTT
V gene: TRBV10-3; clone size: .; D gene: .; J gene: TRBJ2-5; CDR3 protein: CAISEAEETQYF; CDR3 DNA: TGTGCCATCAGTGAGGCGGAAGAGACCCAGTACTTC
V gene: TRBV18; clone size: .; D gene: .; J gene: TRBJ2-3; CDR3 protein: CASSPQGAGLQITQYF; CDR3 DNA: TGTGCCAGCTCACCCCAGGGCGCGGGGCTGCAGATCACGCAGTATTTT
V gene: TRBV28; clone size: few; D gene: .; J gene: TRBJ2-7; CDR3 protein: CASSPFYGYEQYF; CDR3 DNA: TGTGCCAGCAGCCCCTTTTATGGGTACGAGCAGTACTTC
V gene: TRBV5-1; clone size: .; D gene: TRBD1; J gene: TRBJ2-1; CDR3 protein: CASRQDRVMYNEQFF; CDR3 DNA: TGCGCCAGCAGACAAGACAGGGTCATGTACAATGAGCAGTTCTTC
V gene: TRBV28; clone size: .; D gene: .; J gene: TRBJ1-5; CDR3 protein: CASSLGRNNQPQHF; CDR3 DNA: TGTGCCAGCAGCCTAGGGAGGAATAATCAGCCCCAGCATTTT
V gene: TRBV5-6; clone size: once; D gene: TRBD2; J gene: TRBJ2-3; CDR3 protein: CASSFLAGGTQYF; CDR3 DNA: TGTGCCAGCAGCTTTCTCGCGGGGGGCACGCAGTATTTT
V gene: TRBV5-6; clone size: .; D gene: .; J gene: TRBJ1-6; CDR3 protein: CASSFLQGNNSPLHF; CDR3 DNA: TGTGCCAGCAGCTTTCTGCAGGGTAATAATTCACCCCTCCACTTT
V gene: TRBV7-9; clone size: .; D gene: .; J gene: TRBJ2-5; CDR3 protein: CASSLFGRGQNQETQYF; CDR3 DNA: TGTGCCAGCAGCTTATTTGGGAGAGGACAGAACCAAGAGACCCAGTACTTC
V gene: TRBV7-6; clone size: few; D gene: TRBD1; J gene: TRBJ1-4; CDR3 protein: CASSLAPGQGDEKLFF; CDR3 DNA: TGTGCCAGCAGCTTAGCGCCGGGACAGGGGGATGAAAAACTGTTTTTT
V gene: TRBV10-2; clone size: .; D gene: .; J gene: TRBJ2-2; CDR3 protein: CAVVGAQTGELFF; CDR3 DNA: TGCGCCGTGGTGGGGGCGCAAACCGGGGAGCTGTTTTTT
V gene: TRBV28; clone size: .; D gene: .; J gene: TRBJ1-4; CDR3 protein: CASSARGATNEKLFF; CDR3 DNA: TGTGCCAGCAGCGCCAGAGGTGCAACTAATGAAAAACTGTTTTTT
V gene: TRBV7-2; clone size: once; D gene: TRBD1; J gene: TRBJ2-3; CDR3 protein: CASSFGQGGDTQYF; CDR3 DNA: TGTGCCAGCAGCTTCGGACAGGGGGGAGATACGCAGTATTTT
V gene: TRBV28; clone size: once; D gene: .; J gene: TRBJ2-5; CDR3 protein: CASSFRGGTQYF; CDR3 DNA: TGTGCCAGCAGTTTCCGAGGGGGAACCCAGTACTTC
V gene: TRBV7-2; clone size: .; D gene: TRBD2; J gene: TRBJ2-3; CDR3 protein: CASSLVPAGGGADTQYF; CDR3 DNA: TGTGCCAGCAGCTTAGTACCGGCGGGGGGTGGAGCAGATACGCAGTATTTT